This TCR beta chain was recorded in a study of blood T cells in healthy people across ages. Worth noting for this clonotype: Its antigen is unknown. This may arise from a read error, as a much more abundant clone is one base away.

This CDR3 contains 16 residues. Germline CDR1 reads SEHNR; CDR2 reads FQNEAQ (reference sequence). Through a sample-barcoded 5' primer and a J-beta primer mix, a second PCR was run for roughly 7 to 11 cycles. All samples yielded 2.5 million or more CDR3-containing paired-end reads. MiXCR, applied by TCRdb to the 5' RACE reads, yields one record per CDR3 protein. In the table there are around 900,000 distinct CDR3 sequences, 29% of which are singletons. Study findings and constraints: Both higher diversity and more naive CD4+ cells marked long-lived donors when set against aged donors. Strong correlation was found linking TCR beta diversity to naive T cell percentage.

The sequence derives from a woman older than 75 in good health. Sequencing used blood. The gene calls are TRBV7-9 and TRBJ2-1; D is possibly TRBD2 (6 bases). CDR3 residues: CASGLTSGESYNEQFF. CDR3 coding DNA: TGTGCCAGCGGCTTAACATCGGGGGAATCCTACAATGAGCAGTTCTTC.